This entry lists 24 T cell receptor beta chains sequenced from one sample in a study of CD8 T cells in Susac syndrome. It was with random hexamers that roughly 0.45 to 1 ug RNA was reverse transcribed. TCRdb reanalysed the immunoSEQ multiplex PCR reads using MiXCR and keeps one entry per CDR3 protein. The sample lists 80,000 or so distinct CDR3 sequences, approximately 94% seen once, with approximately 0.52% in the top ten. Material: CD4+ T cells from PBMCs. The source of these receptors is a human donor with Susac syndrome.

This rearrangement joins TRBV7-8 to TRBJ1-4; 8 bases agree with TRBD1. V lost 3 bases to trimming and J lost 5 bases; unmatched junction nucleotides: 2. This CDR3 has 14 residues. Per the germline V gene, CDR1 is SGHVS and CDR2 is FQNEAQ. The CDR3 nucleotides are TGTGCCAGCAGCTTTAACAGGGGGAATGAAAAACTGTTTTTT. It translates to CASSFNRGNEKLFF.

This rearrangement joins TRBV4-3 to TRBJ2-7; TRBD2 aligns across 10 bases. The ends lost 3 bases at V and 2 bases at J; junction bases unmatched: 7. The germline V gene encodes CDR1 LGHNA and CDR2 YSLEER. The CDR3 has 16 amino acids. CDR3 nucleotides: TGCGCCAGCAGCCAGAGCGGGAGGGCCTACGCCTACGAGCAGTACTTC. Translating it yields CASSQSGRAYAYEQYF.

This chain links TRBV7-9 with TRBJ2-7, with TRBD1 identical over 7 bases. V was pared by 3 bases and J by 5 bases, with 10 bases of the junction left unmatched. The CDR3 consists of 15 residues. Germline V CDR1 and CDR2: SEHNR, FQNEAQ (reference sequence). CDR3 DNA sequence: TGTGCCAGCAGCTTGTCTTCGACAGGGCCCCACGAGCAGTACTTC. Translation gives CASSLSSTGPHEQYF.

This sequence joins TRBV18 and TRBJ1-2; a weak D match, TRBD1 (6 bases). The germline V and J ends were trimmed by 3 bases and 4 bases, with 9 bases remaining between them. CDR3 length: 13 residues. Germline V CDR1 and CDR2: KGHSH, LQKENI. The CDR3 region has the DNA TGTGCCAGCTCACCGACAGGAGGCTATGGCTACACCTTC. This sequence encodes CASSPTGGYGYTF.

V and J are TRBV20-1 and TRBJ1-1; D might be TRBD1 (6 bases). Trimming removed 0 bases at V and 1 base at J, with 9 bases between. The germline CDR1 and CDR2 sequences are DFQATT and SNEGSKA (reference sequence). This CDR3 region has 14 residues. The CDR3 DNA follows: TGCAGTGCTAGAGATTGGGGGGCGAACACTGAAGCTTTCTTT. Translating gives CSARDWGANTEAFF.

This chain connects TRBV3-1 to TRBJ1-5; D might be TRBD1 (5 bases). Trimming left V 5 bases short and J 7 bases short, with 12 bases between. Germline V lookup: CDR1 LGHDT, CDR2 YNNKEL (reference sequence). This CDR3 is built from 13 residues. CDR3 loop: CASSSTSGQPQHF. The CDR3 nucleotides are TGTGCCAGCAGCTCCACTTCAGGGCAGCCCCAGCATTTT.

The chain recombines TRBV7-2 with TRBJ2-1, with 8 bases aligning to TRBD1. Trimming cost V 4 bases and J 6 bases; bases outside gene matches: 5. Germline-derived CDR1 and CDR2 are SGHTA and FQGNSA. The CDR3 consists of 14 residues. The CDR3 spells CASSSYGTGNEQFF. CDR3 sequence (DNA): TGTGCCAGCAGCTCATATGGGACAGGCAATGAGCAGTTCTTC.

This clonotype appeared a single time. The V gene is TRBV12-3 or TRBV12-4, the J gene TRBJ2-5; TRBD1 matches 8 bases. This CDR3 has 15 residues. J lost 4 bases, V lost 7 bases, and 11 bases had no gene match. Written as DNA, the CDR3 is TGTGCCAGCAATATCGGACAGGGTAGGGGAGAGACCCAGTACTTC. Encoded protein: CASNIGQGRGETQYF.

Only one count was recorded for this clonotype. The rearrangement joins TRBV6-5 to TRBJ1-3; D not certain. Trimming took 2 bases from V and 0 from J, leaving 14 bases between them. Germline V gene lookup returns CDR1 MNHEY and CDR2 SVGAGI. This CDR3 region has 17 residues. The CDR3 spells CASSYAAGDASGNTIYF. DNA for the CDR3: TGTGCCAGCAGTTACGCGGCAGGTGACGCCTCTGGAAACACCATATATTTT.

J is TRBJ1-5 and V is TRBV6-5, with D perhaps TRBD1 (6 bases). This CDR3 has 13 amino acids. In germline, CDR1 is MNHEY, CDR2 SVGAGI. V shed 0 bases and J shed 9 bases, with 9 bases lying between them. CDR3 DNA sequence: TGTGCCAGCAGTTACTCGAAAGGGGGGCCCCAGCATTTT. Translated, it gives CASSYSKGGPQHF.

J is TRBJ2-7 and V is TRBV6-5; D remains unclear. Deletions cut 0 bases from V and 1 base from J, with 4 bases between. The CDR3 consists of 13 residues. Germline V gene lookup returns CDR1 MNHEY and CDR2 SVGAGI. The CDR3 DNA reads TGTGCCAGCAGTTACTCGAGATCCTACGAGCAGTACTTC. Protein: CASSYSRSYEQYF.

The rearrangement uses TRBV2 and TRBJ2-6; 11 bases agree with TRBD1. The CDR3 covers 17 residues. Germline CDR1 and CDR2: SNHLY and FYNNEI. V lost 5 bases and J lost 2; bases outside the gene matches: 5. CDR3 amino acids: CASSHGQGAAGANVLTF. Here the CDR3 DNA reads TGTGCCAGCAGTCACGGACAGGGGGCTGCTGGGGCCAACGTCCTGACTTTC.

The rearrangement uses TRBV28 and TRBJ1-6; D remains ambiguous. Germline V gene data show CDR1 as MDHEN and CDR2 as SYDVKM. V was cut by 3 bases and J by 6 bases, with 3 bases left in between. The CDR3 length is 12 residues. The CDR3 DNA is TGTGCCAGCAGTTTCGGTAATTCACCCCTCCACTTT. Its translation: CASSFGNSPLHF.

J is TRBJ1-2 and V is TRBV7-2; possibly TRBD1 for D (5 bases). The germline V and J ends were trimmed by 1 base and 8 bases, with 17 bases remaining between them. This CDR3 has 15 residues. CDR1 SGHTA and CDR2 FQGNSA come from the germline V gene. CDR3 region: CASSLGQILVRGYTF. CDR3 in DNA: TGTGCCAGCAGCTTAGGACAGATCCTGGTGAGAGGCTACACCTTC.

The gene calls are TRBV7-2 and TRBJ2-1; 9 bases are shared with TRBD2. The CDR3 has 15 residues. Germline CDR1 reads SGHTA; CDR2 reads FQGNSA. V dropped 5 bases and J dropped 5; count of bases not matched to a gene: 7. DNA of the CDR3: TGTGCCAGCAGCCGTAGCGGGAGCCGGAACAATGAGCAGTTCTTC. Translation: CASSRSGSRNNEQFF.

This chain connects TRBV18 to TRBJ2-7, with D perhaps matching TRBD2 (6 bases). The germline V gene encodes CDR1 KGHSH and CDR2 LQKENI. V shed 8 bases and J shed 1 base, with 15 bases lying between them. The CDR3 consists of 14 residues. The CDR3: CASLGYRGSYEQYF. DNA of the CDR3: TGTGCCAGCCTCGGCTACCGGGGGTCCTACGAGCAGTACTTC.

V gene TRBV21-1 combines with J gene TRBJ2-7; the listed D gene, TRBD2, was not tested against the DNA. TRBV21-1 is a pseudogene. This CDR3 region has 13 residues. Written as DNA, the CDR3 is TGTGCTGAGCGGGTAATCTCTCTCGAGCTTGGGTACTTC. It is translated as CAERVISLELGYF.

The chain has TRBV28 and TRBJ1-5; D gene unclear. V lost 5 bases and J 6 bases, leaving 26 bases between the germline ends. Germline CDR1 and CDR2: MDHEN and SYDVKM. The CDR3 is made up of 18 amino acids. The CDR3 nucleotides are TGTGCCAGCAGTGTGAGGGTATGGACTTTAAGAATGGGTCAGCCCCAGCATTTT. Amino acid sequence: CASSVRVWTLRMGQPQHF.

V is TRBV7-2 and J is TRBJ2-1; the D gene is possibly TRBD1 (6 bases). V lost 7 bases and J 10 bases, leaving 20 bases between the germline ends. This CDR3 spans 14 amino acids. CDR1 is SGHTA and CDR2 is FQGNSA in the germline V gene. The CDR3 sequence: CASTNNRDNYEQFF. The CDR3 bases are TGTGCCAGCACCAACAACCGGGACAACTACGAGCAGTTCTTC.

The chain recombines TRBV6-5 with TRBJ1-6; TRBD1 aligns across 9 bases. The CDR3 spans 15 residues. V was pared by 0 bases and J by 8 bases, with 2 bases of the junction left unmatched. From germline, CDR1 is MNHEY and CDR2 SVGAGI. The DNA for the CDR3 is TGTGCCAGCAGTTACTCGGGACAGGGATATTCACCCCTCCACTTT. Translating it yields CASSYSGQGYSPLHF.

This chain links TRBV6-5 with TRBJ2-6; 10 bases fit TRBD1. This CDR3 has 11 residues. Germline loops: CDR1 MNHEY, CDR2 SVGAGI. The J segment lost 12 bases and the V segment lost 11 bases, leaving 4 bases of the junction unmatched. The CDR3 nucleotides read TGTGCCTGCCGGGACAGGGGCGTCCTGACTTTC. This sequence encodes CACRDRGVLTF.

The chain is built from TRBV2 and TRBJ1-4; unclear D gene. Germline V gene sequence: CDR1 SNHLY, CDR2 FYNNEI. V gave up 4 bases and J gave up 1 base, with 7 bases separating them. This CDR3 has 14 amino acids. The CDR3 reads CASSGRGTNEKLFF. In DNA, the CDR3 is TGTGCCAGCAGTGGACGGGGAACTAATGAAAAACTGTTTTTT.

The V call is TRBV20-1, the J call TRBJ2-3, with D possibly matching TRBD2 (6 bases). This CDR3 is built from 16 residues. From germline, CDR1 is DFQATT and CDR2 SNEGSKA (reference sequence). Trimming cost V 3 bases and J 0 bases, with 16 bases left between them. The CDR3 coding sequence is TGCAGTGCTAGGTCAACGGGGGTCCCTAGCACAGATACGCAGTATTTT. It translates to CSARSTGVPSTDTQYF.

The V call is TRBV7-9, the J call TRBJ1-5; TRBD1 is a possible D gene (5 bases). CDR1 SEHNR and CDR2 FQNEAQ come from the germline V gene (reference sequence). The V and J ends lost 5 bases and 5 bases respectively, with 13 bases between them. CDR3 size: 14 residues. The DNA for the CDR3 is TGTGCCAGCAGCCGTCAGGGCGAGGATCAGCCCCAGCATTTT. Translating gives CASSRQGEDQPQHF.